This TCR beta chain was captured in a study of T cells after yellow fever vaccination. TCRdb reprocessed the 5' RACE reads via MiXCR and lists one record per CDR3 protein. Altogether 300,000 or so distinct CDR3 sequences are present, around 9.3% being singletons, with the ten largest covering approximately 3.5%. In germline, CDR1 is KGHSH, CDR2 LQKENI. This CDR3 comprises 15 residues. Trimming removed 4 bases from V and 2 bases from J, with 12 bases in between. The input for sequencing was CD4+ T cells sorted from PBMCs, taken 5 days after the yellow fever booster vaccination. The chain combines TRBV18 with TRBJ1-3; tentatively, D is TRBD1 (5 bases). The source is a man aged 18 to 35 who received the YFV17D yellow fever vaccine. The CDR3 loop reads CASSHRTDTGNTIYF. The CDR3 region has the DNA TGTGCCAGCTCACACCGGACGGACACTGGAAACACCATATATTTT.